The entry below describes one TCR beta chain. The antigen it recognizes is unknown. No base-level quality is on record; no much larger clone is a single base apart. These data originate in a study of glioma-infiltrating T cells after dendritic cell vaccination listed by TCRdb under 2016. The study in broad terms: The cohort included around 15 glioblastoma patients drawn from Phase I and II dendritic cell vaccination trials, of whom 9 were newly diagnosed and 6 had recurrent disease. Survival after dendritic cell vaccination was correlated with TCR sequencing metrics such as TIL content and the overlap between tumor and blood repertoires. The vaccine was prepared from monocyte-derived dendritic cells that were cultured for seven days with IL-4 and GM-CSF and then pulsed overnight with autologous tumor lysate. Three intradermal dendritic cell vaccine injections were administered to patients at biweekly intervals in the arm below the axilla. Between 2003 and 2012, patients were given autologous tumor lysate-pulsed dendritic cell vaccination. Tumor-infiltrating lymphocyte content was quantified and tumor and blood repertoires were compared in dendritic cell-vaccinated glioblastoma patients by deep sequencing of TCR beta CDR3 regions.

V gives up 4 bases and J gives up 2 bases, and the segment between their germline ends measures 11 bases. Taken from the germline V gene, the CDR1 and CDR2 loops are MGHDK and SYGVNS. The CDR3 sequence holds 14 residues, the cysteine and phenylalanine included. Only CDR3 DNA is held: 42 bases, read in frame from base 1. Overall study results and their limits: TCR clonality showed no direct relationship with survival, which suggests that a diverse polyclonal response may matter. The TCR overlap response model with three groups was called speculative and said to need prospective validation. The cohort was small and heterogeneous, with few patients having full blood and tumor sets and even fewer initial-recurrent tumor pairs. After dendritic cell vaccination, a higher estimated pretreatment TIL content predicted longer time to progression and overall survival.

Interpreted using the paper, the time point label stands for: after dendritic cell vaccination, including at tumor progression/relapse. Selection of patients required sufficient residual fresh-frozen tumor tissue and over two years of available survival data. None of the glioblastoma patients carried an isocitrate dehydrogenase mutation, although molecular status otherwise varied. PBMC were collected before vaccination, two weeks after the third vaccination, and at tumor progression if tumor progression occurred. Genomic DNA was extracted with the Qiagen DNeasy Blood extraction Kit. Using the immunoSEQ assay, TCRB CDR3 regions were amplified from 1.5 to 2 micrograms of genomic DNA, or from all available DNA when less than that was on hand. Multiplex PCR used 60 forward primers for TCR V beta segments and 13 reverse primers for J beta segments. Synthetic control templates were spiked into each sample at limiting dilution to estimate reads per starting template. The Illumina HiSeq System generated 87 bp sequencing reads. The study's own analysis went as follows. PCR and sequencing errors were removed by a nearest neighbor algorithm that merged closely related sequences. TCR overlap was measured as the percentage of unique tumor TCR beta sequences also present in the same patient's peripheral blood. This immuneACCESS table, as held by TCRdb, lists in-frame sequences with V and J called but not all clones. Of the missing ones, under half trace to an unresolved V gene in checked studies; the others have no known cause. V, J and clone size are taken as reported in that table, and D and trimming were inferred from the DNA itself. For this sample there are some 110,000 clones; around 87% appear just once. The ten largest clones capture 2.5% to 3.5% of the sample.

Specimen: blood, collected after dendritic cell vaccination. The receptor comes from a human donor with glioblastoma. The chain is encoded by TRBV25-1 joined to TRBJ1-2; the D gene is perhaps TRBD1, from 5 matching bases. The CDR3 protein is CASSAAGPNYGYTF. The nucleotide sequence reads as follows: TGTGCCAGCAGTGCGGCGGGACCCAACTATGGCTACACCTTC.